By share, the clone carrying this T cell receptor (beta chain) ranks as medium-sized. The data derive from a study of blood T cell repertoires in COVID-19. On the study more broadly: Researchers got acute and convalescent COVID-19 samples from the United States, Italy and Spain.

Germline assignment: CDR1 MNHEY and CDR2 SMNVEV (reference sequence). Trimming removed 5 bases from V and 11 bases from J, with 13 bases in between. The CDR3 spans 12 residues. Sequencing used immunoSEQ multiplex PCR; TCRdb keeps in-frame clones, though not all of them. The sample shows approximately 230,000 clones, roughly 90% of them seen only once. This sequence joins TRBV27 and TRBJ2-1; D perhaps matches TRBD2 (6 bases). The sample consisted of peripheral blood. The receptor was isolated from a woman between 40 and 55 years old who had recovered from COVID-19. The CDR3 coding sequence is TGTGCCAGCAGTAGCACCGGGACTCAGCAGTTCTTC. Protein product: CASSSTGTQQFF.